These T cell receptor beta chains were read from a single sample in a study of T-cell reconstitution after alpha-beta-depleted transplantation in children. MiXCR, applied by TCRdb to the PCR reads, yields one record per CDR3 protein. The sample consists of hundreds of thousands of distinct CDR3 sequences, around 10% of them appearing once. Specimen: PBMCs from the stem cell graft donor, collected from the stem cell graft. Receptors originate from a human donor who donated a stem cell graft to a child with acute lymphoblastic leukemia. The CDR3 runs from the conserved cysteine through the conserved F or W. A D gene is named only where the DNA matches it firmly. Not all rows give a size; the values are once, few, many and, for expanded clones, a class.

V: TRBV12-3/TRBV12-4
size: few
D: TRBD1
J: TRBJ2-1
CDR3: CASTLPPGQGNYNEQFF
DNA: TGTGCCAGCACCCTACCCCCCGGACAGGGAAACTACAATGAGCAGTTCTTC

V: TRBV14
size: -
D: TRBD2
J: TRBJ2-1
CDR3: CASSPRSPISGGYNEQFF
DNA: TGTGCCAGCAGCCCCCGTAGCCCCATTAGCGGGGGGTACAATGAGCAGTTCTTC

V: TRBV27
size: few
D: -
J: TRBJ2-3
CDR3: CASRRNRVRYTDTQYF
DNA: TGTGCCAGCAGGAGAAACAGGGTCCGCTACACAGATACGCAGTATTTT

V: TRBV11-2
size: many
D: -
J: TRBJ1-2
CDR3: CASSSAGFTYGYTF
DNA: TGTGCCAGCAGCTCGGCAGGGTTTACCTATGGCTACACCTTC

V: TRBV20-1
size: -
D: TRBD1
J: TRBJ1-5
CDR3: CSAPKTGTINQPQHF
DNA: TGCAGTGCTCCTAAGACAGGGACCATCAATCAGCCCCAGCATTTT

V: TRBV20-1
size: few
D: -
J: TRBJ2-7
CDR3: CSAPTGYEQYF
DNA: TGCAGTGCCCCGACCGGTTACGAGCAGTACTTC

V: TRBV6-1
size: -
D: -
J: TRBJ2-7
CDR3: CAHGANEQYF
DNA: TGTGCCCACGGGGCGAACGAGCAGTACTTC

V: TRBV7-2
size: few
D: TRBD1
J: TRBJ1-6
CDR3: CASSLLTGVYSPLHF
DNA: TGTGCCAGCAGCCTGCTGACAGGGGTCTATTCACCCCTCCACTTT

V: TRBV29-1
size: many
D: -
J: TRBJ2-1
CDR3: CSGGYNEQFF
DNA: TGCAGCGGGGGATACAATGAGCAGTTCTTC

V: TRBV12-3/TRBV12-4
size: -
D: -
J: TRBJ1-2
CDR3: CASRLINPHGYTF
DNA: TGTGCCAGCAGGTTAATCAATCCCCATGGCTACACCTTC

V: TRBV5-6
size: -
D: -
J: TRBJ2-5
CDR3: CPSSLQGETQYF
DNA: TGTCCCAGCAGCTTGCAAGGAGAGACCCAGTACTTC

V: TRBV7-2
size: -
D: -
J: TRBJ2-2
CDR3: CASGAGGSRRDGELFF
DNA: TGTGCCAGCGGTGCGGGCGGGTCCCGAAGGGACGGGGAGCTGTTTTTT

V: TRBV29-1
size: many
D: -
J: TRBJ1-2
CDR3: CSVATTIREERDGYTF
DNA: TGCAGCGTTGCTACAACGATCAGGGAGGAAAGAGATGGCTACACCTTC

V: TRBV3-1
size: -
D: -
J: TRBJ2-3
CDR3: CASSRPGDTQYF
DNA: TGTGCCAGCAGCCGCCCCGGGGATACGCAGTATTTT

V: TRBV6-5
size: many
D: TRBD1
J: TRBJ2-3
CDR3: CASSYSRTGGADTQYF
DNA: TGTGCCAGCAGTTACTCCCGGACAGGTGGAGCAGATACGCAGTATTTT

V: TRBV20-1
size: -
D: -
J: TRBJ1-1
CDR3: CSASPTGQMNTEAFF
DNA: TGCAGTGCATCTCCCACCGGACAGATGAACACTGAAGCTTTCTTT

V: TRBV20-1
size: -
D: -
J: TRBJ1-1
CDR3: CSASSGQWGTEAFF
DNA: TGCAGTGCTAGCTCGGGACAATGGGGCACTGAAGCTTTCTTT

V: TRBV20-1
size: -
D: -
J: TRBJ2-7
CDR3: CSAMWSLQGGEQYF
DNA: TGCAGTGCTATGTGGAGTTTACAGGGCGGCGAGCAGTACTTC

V: TRBV7-2
size: many
D: TRBD1
J: TRBJ2-3
CDR3: CASSLQGRTQYF
DNA: TGTGCCAGCAGCCTACAGGGGCGTACGCAGTATTTT

V: TRBV20-1
size: few
D: -
J: TRBJ1-2
CDR3: CSAALEDGYTF
DNA: TGCAGTGCTGCATTAGAAGATGGCTACACCTTC

V: TRBV7-9
size: -
D: -
J: TRBJ1-1
CDR3: CASSPHRANTEAFF
DNA: TGTGCCAGCAGCCCTCACCGGGCGAACACTGAAGCTTTCTTT

V: TRBV4-2
size: -
D: TRBD2
J: TRBJ2-3
CDR3: CASSQRLRGGTDTQYF
DNA: TGTGCCAGCAGCCAACGGTTGCGGGGGGGCACAGATACGCAGTATTTT

V: TRBV29-1
size: -
D: -
J: TRBJ2-5
CDR3: CSVAGGSRQETQYF
DNA: TGCAGCGTTGCGGGGGGCAGCCGCCAAGAGACCCAGTACTTC

V: TRBV11-3
size: few
D: -
J: TRBJ2-7
CDR3: CASSFSPHSYEQYF
DNA: TGTGCCAGCAGCTTTTCCCCTCACTCCTACGAGCAGTACTTC

V: TRBV12-3/TRBV12-4
size: -
D: -
J: TRBJ1-5
CDR3: CASSFASNQPQHF
DNA: TGTGCCAGCAGTTTCGCCAGCAATCAGCCCCAGCATTTT

V: TRBV28
size: many
D: -
J: TRBJ2-2
CDR3: CASSLSVGLQNTGELFF
DNA: TGTGCCAGCAGTTTATCTGTTGGACTCCAGAACACCGGGGAGCTGTTTTTT

V: TRBV24-1
size: -
D: TRBD1
J: TRBJ2-4
CDR3: CATSDPSDRSDIQYF
DNA: TGTGCCACCAGTGACCCATCGGACAGGTCGGACATTCAGTACTTC

V: TRBV5-1
size: -
D: TRBD1
J: TRBJ2-1
CDR3: CASSLGQGLDEQFF
DNA: TGCGCCAGCAGCTTGGGACAGGGTTTAGATGAGCAGTTCTTC

V: TRBV27
size: -
D: -
J: TRBJ2-5
CDR3: CASTPRAKGKETQYF
DNA: TGTGCCAGCACCCCTCGAGCTAAGGGGAAAGAGACCCAGTACTTC

V: TRBV20-1
size: many
D: -
J: TRBJ1-1
CDR3: CSAGRGGRDTEAFF
DNA: TGCAGTGCTGGCCGGGGAGGGCGCGACACTGAAGCTTTCTTT

V: TRBV7-2
size: many
D: TRBD1
J: TRBJ1-5
CDR3: CASTGDRDKPQHF
DNA: TGTGCCAGCACGGGGGACAGGGACAAGCCCCAGCATTTT

V: TRBV5-1
size: few
D: -
J: TRBJ2-1
CDR3: CASSLDRPGSKNEQFF
DNA: TGCGCCAGCAGCTTGGATAGACCCGGGAGTAAAAATGAGCAGTTCTTC

V: TRBV29-1
size: -
D: -
J: TRBJ2-2
CDR3: CSVVGTGELFF
DNA: TGCAGCGTTGTTGGGACCGGGGAGCTGTTTTTT

V: TRBV29-1
size: many
D: TRBD1
J: TRBJ2-1
CDR3: CSVDRGTNEQFF
DNA: TGCAGCGTTGACAGGGGGACCAATGAGCAGTTCTTC

V: TRBV6-2/TRBV6-3
size: -
D: TRBD2
J: TRBJ2-1
CDR3: CASSPGLAGVQFF
DNA: TGTGCCAGCAGCCCGGGACTAGCGGGGGTACAGTTCTTC

V: TRBV12-3/TRBV12-4
size: few
D: -
J: TRBJ2-3
CDR3: CASSLGDLYTDTQYF
DNA: TGTGCCAGCAGTTTAGGGGACTTATACACAGATACGCAGTATTTT

V: TRBV27
size: many
D: TRBD1
J: TRBJ1-1
CDR3: CASRQGRIAFF
DNA: TGTGCCAGCAGACAGGGGCGGATAGCTTTCTTT

V: TRBV5-4
size: -
D: TRBD2
J: TRBJ2-2
CDR3: CASSTSGGNTGELFF
DNA: TGTGCCAGCAGCACGTCGGGGGGGAACACCGGGGAGCTGTTTTTT

V: TRBV4-1
size: few
D: TRBD2
J: TRBJ2-3
CDR3: CASSHIGRGTDTQYF
DNA: TGCGCCAGCAGCCACATAGGGAGGGGCACAGATACGCAGTATTTT

V: TRBV7-9
size: few
D: -
J: TRBJ1-3
CDR3: CASSLAFEQGTGNTIYF
DNA: TGTGCCAGCAGCTTAGCTTTTGAACAGGGCACTGGAAACACCATATATTTT

V: TRBV5-5
size: few
D: -
J: TRBJ2-2
CDR3: CASSFLFRGEDTGELFF
DNA: TGTGCCAGCAGCTTCCTGTTCCGAGGGGAGGACACCGGGGAGCTGTTTTTT